The 32 T cell receptor beta chains reported below all come from one sample, sequenced in a study of T cell responses to AZD1222 COVID-19 vaccine. Repertoires were generated with immunoSEQ multiplex PCR, while TCRdb's copy carries only in-frame clones and drops some. The sample lists some 150,000 clones; over 70% were seen once. Sequences were derived from peripheral blood, sampled 28 days after the second AZD1222 dose. These receptors were collected from an adult who received the AZD1222 COVID-19 vaccine.

The chain recombines TRBV6-1 with TRBJ1-2; 8 bases map to TRBD1. Germline V gene sequence: CDR1 MNHNS, CDR2 SASEGT. CDR3 length: 16 amino acids. V gave up 4 bases and J gave up 2 bases; unmatched junction bases: 9. Written as DNA, the CDR3 is TGTGCCAGCAGTGGCCGGACAGGGTTGGCCAACTATGGCTACACCTTC. Translated: CASSGRTGLANYGYTF.

The V call is TRBV29-1, the J call TRBJ2-2, with no clear D. V gave up 8 bases and J gave up 5 bases, with 9 bases separating them. Per germline, CDR1 SQVTM and CDR2 ANQGSEA. This CDR3 is 11 amino acids long. CDR3 amino acids: CSIGMTGELFF. The CDR3 DNA reads TGCAGCATAGGGATGACCGGGGAGCTGTTTTTT.

The chain employs TRBV2 and TRBJ2-7; D unresolved. Germline loops: CDR1 SNHLY, CDR2 FYNNEI. Between the trimmed V and J ends, which lost 5 bases and 0 bases, there was a span of 8 bases. The CDR3 contains 13 residues. CDR3 coding DNA: TGTGCCAGCAGTACTACAGCCTCCTACGAGCAGTACTTC. The encoded protein is CASSTTASYEQYF.

The V and J genes are TRBV30 and TRBJ2-2; D possibly matches TRBD1 or TRBD2 (5 bases each). The CDR3 consists of 14 residues. The germline gives CDR1 GTSNPN, CDR2 SVGIG (reference sequence). The V gene lost 3 bases and the J gene lost 6 bases, with 14 bases spanning the gap. The DNA for the CDR3 is TGTGCCTGGAGAGCAGGGAGTGGTTCCGGGGAGCTGTTTTTT. It codes for CAWRAGSGSGELFF.

This clone has only a few counts. The J gene is TRBJ2-5, the V gene TRBV19, with a weak D call TRBD1 (5 bases). The CDR3 covers 14 residues. The germline V and J ends were trimmed by 5 bases and 5 bases, with 15 bases remaining between them. Germline V gene data show CDR1 as LNHDA and CDR2 as SQIVND (reference sequence). The CDR3 sequence is CASSPAVRQETQYF. DNA of the CDR3: TGTGCCAGTAGTCCTGCGGTAAGACAGGAGACCCAGTACTTC.

The chain is built from TRBV10-3 and TRBJ2-3, with D maybe TRBD1 (5 bases). CDR1 is ENHRY, CDR2 SYGVKD, per germline. The CDR3 loop spans 15 amino acids. Trimming pared 3 bases from V and 6 bases from J, leaving 16 bases between. CDR3 protein: CAISDPDTLEDTQYF. CDR3 sequence (DNA): TGTGCCATCAGTGACCCGGACACCCTTGAGGATACGCAGTATTTT.

V gene TRBV5-6 combines with J gene TRBJ2-1; D may be TRBD2 (6 bases). Germline CDR1 SGHDT, CDR2 YYEEEE. The germline V and J ends were trimmed by 2 bases and 5 bases, with 11 bases remaining between them. The CDR3 loop spans 14 amino acids. The CDR3 DNA follows: TGTGCCAGCAGCTTACTGGGCGGGAACAATGAGCAGTTCTTC. This gives the protein CASSLLGGNNEQFF. The entire variable domain, with the rest obtained from reference TRBV5-6 and TRBJ2-1, is as follows: DAGVTQSPTHLIKTRGQQVTLRCSPKSGHDTVSWYQQALGQGPQFIFQYYEEEERQRGNFPDRFSGHQFPNYSSELNVNALLLGDSALYLCASSLLGGNNEQFFGPGTRLTVL.

The V gene is TRBV9, the J gene TRBJ1-3; D is ambiguous. CDR1 is SGDLS and CDR2 is YYNGEE in the germline V gene. V was clipped by 0 bases and J by 9 bases, with 10 bases between them. The CDR3 is made up of 13 amino acids. In DNA form, the CDR3 reads TGTGCCAGCAGCGTAGCTGGGATTCCCACCATATATTTT. Its protein product is CASSVAGIPTIYF.

V usage is TRBV20-1 and J usage is TRBJ2-1; D is possibly TRBD2 (6 bases). V lost 0 bases, J lost 15 bases, and 12 bases lay in between. Germline-derived CDR1 and CDR2 are DFQATT and SNEGSKA (reference sequence). CDR3 length: 11 amino acids. In nucleotides, the CDR3 is TGCAGTGCTAGAGATCAGGACTATTGGTTCTTC. Encoded protein: CSARDQDYWFF.

The gene calls are TRBV7-2 and TRBJ1-2; 7 bases align to TRBD1. The CDR3 spans 16 residues. The germline V gene has CDR1 SGHTA and CDR2 FQGNSA. V gave up 1 base and J gave up 2 bases; unmatched junction bases: 7. The CDR3 loop reads CASSLGSKTGNYGYTF. The CDR3 DNA reads TGTGCCAGCAGCTTAGGATCCAAGACAGGGAACTATGGCTACACCTTC.

The CDR3 DNA reads TGTGCCAGCAGTCCTATCGGGGCAGATACGCAGTATTTT. This gives the protein CASSPIGADTQYF. This sequence joins TRBV7-2 and TRBJ2-3, with D perhaps TRBD2 (5 bases). Looked up from germline, CDR1 is SGHTA and CDR2 is FQGNSA. V was cut by 6 bases and J by 4 bases, with 11 bases left in between. The CDR3 runs 13 residues. Filled out from reference TRBV7-2 and TRBJ2-3, the complete variable domain reads GAGVSQSPSNKVTEKGKDVELRCDPISGHTALYWYRQSLGQGLEFLIYFQGNSAPDKSGLPSDRFSAERTGGSVSTLTIQRTQQEDSAVYLCASSPIGADTQYFGPGTRLTVL.

This clone was seen a handful of times. The rearrangement uses TRBV3-1 (or the pseudogene TRBV3-2) and TRBJ1-5; D uncertain. The CDR3 totals 15 residues. V dropped 0 bases and J dropped 6 bases, with 12 bases sitting between them. Germline V gene lookup returns CDR1 LGHDT and CDR2 YNNKEL (reference sequence). This CDR3 is CASSQDRGPRQPQHF. The CDR3 DNA reads as TGTGCCAGCAGCCAAGATAGAGGCCCTCGTCAGCCCCAGCATTTT.

The rearrangement links TRBV7-9 to TRBJ1-2; TRBD1 might be the D (6 bases). The V and J ends lost 5 bases and 3 bases respectively, with 16 bases between them. The CDR3 totals 15 residues. In germline, CDR1 is SEHNR, CDR2 FQNEAQ (reference sequence). The CDR3 sequence: CASSPRGGMDYGYTF. DNA for the CDR3: TGTGCCAGCAGCCCCCGGGGGGGCATGGACTATGGCTACACCTTC. Looking up the rest from reference TRBV7-9 and TRBJ1-2 gives the full variable domain: DTGVSQNPRHKITKRGQNVTFRCDPISEHNRLYWYRQTLGQGPEFLTYFQNEAQLEKSRLLSDRFSAERPKGSFSTLEIQRTEQGDSAMYLCASSPRGGMDYGYTFGSGTRLTVV.

The count of this clone is one. CDR3 sequence (DNA): TGTGCCACCAGCCCGGGCTCGAAGAATCAGCCCCAGCATTTT. Translating gives CATSPGSKNQPQHF. V and J are TRBV15 and TRBJ1-5; D not certain. This CDR3 comprises 14 residues. Trimming cost V 5 bases and J 4 bases, with 12 bases left between them. The germline gives CDR1 LNHNV, CDR2 YYDKDF (reference sequence).

This chain uses TRBV4-2 with TRBJ2-3; TRBD2 agrees at 15 bases. In germline, CDR1 is LGHNA, CDR2 YNFKEQ. V lost 1 base, J lost 0 bases, and 8 bases stayed unmatched. The CDR3 covers 20 residues. The CDR3 nucleotides are TGTGCCAGCAGCCAAGGTGATGGGACTAGCGGGAGGCTTAGCACAGATACGCAGTATTTT. Translating it yields CASSQGDGTSGRLSTDTQYF.

The chain is built from TRBV7-2 and TRBJ1-2, with TRBD1 matching over 8 bases. The germline V gene has CDR1 SGHTA and CDR2 FQGNSA. After removal of 6 bases from V and 2 bases from J, the junction contained 5 bases not matched to a gene. The CDR3 runs to 14 residues. DNA for the CDR3: TGTGCCAGCAGACCAGGGGGCGCGAACTATGGCTACACCTTC. This gives the protein CASRPGGANYGYTF.

V and J are TRBV7-2 and TRBJ2-1; a possible D gene is TRBD1 (5 bases). This CDR3 comprises 15 residues. Trimming left V 1 base short and J 9 bases short, with 16 bases between. CDR1 and CDR2 from the germline V gene are SGHTA and FQGNSA. The chain's CDR3 is CASSLGWGQGSEQFF. Written as DNA, the CDR3 is TGTGCCAGCAGCTTAGGCTGGGGTCAGGGAAGTGAGCAGTTCTTC.

This clone was counted a single time. V gene TRBV5-1 combines with J gene TRBJ2-1; 15 bases agree with TRBD2. Germline V gene sequence: CDR1 SGHRS, CDR2 YFSETQ. This CDR3 spans 18 amino acids. V dropped 3 bases and J dropped 4; count of bases not matched to a gene: 8. The DNA of the CDR3 is TGCGCCAGCAGCTCAGGACTAGCGGGAGGGCCAACATACAATGAGCAGTTCTTC. This gives the protein CASSSGLAGGPTYNEQFF.

This clone was seen more than once but under ten times. This chain links TRBV2 with TRBJ1-2; a weak D match, TRBD1 (6 bases). The CDR3 has 14 residues. Germline V gene sequence: CDR1 SNHLY, CDR2 FYNNEI. V was shortened by 6 bases and J by 4 bases, with 15 bases between the two germline ends. The chain's CDR3 is CASRARQVAYGYTF. In DNA form, the CDR3 reads TGTGCCAGCAGAGCCAGACAGGTCGCCTATGGCTACACCTTC.

This sequence joins TRBV7-8 and TRBJ2-1, with a possible D match to TRBD2 (7 bases). The V end lost 5 bases, the J end lost 8 bases, and 16 bases lay between the germline ends. There are 14 residues in the CDR3. The germline V gene encodes CDR1 SGHVS and CDR2 FQNEAQ. In nucleotides, the CDR3 is TGTGCCAGCAGCAAGGGGGGCGGGAGCTATGAGCAGTTCTTC. This translates into CASSKGGGSYEQFF.

The chain couples TRBV6-2 or TRBV6-3 to TRBJ2-3, with 9 nucleotides matching TRBD2. The germline V gene has CDR1 MNHEY and CDR2 SVGEGT. This CDR3 is 19 amino acids long. The V and J ends lost 6 bases and 0 bases, in that order; junction bases with no gene match: 16. The CDR3 DNA sequence: TGTGCCAGCAGCCGATCGACTAGCGGAGCCCGCCCTAGCACAGATACGCAGTATTTT. As protein: CASSRSTSGARPSTDTQYF.

The CDR3 reads CASSLRDSYTGELFF. In DNA form, the CDR3 reads TGTGCCAGCAGTTTAAGGGACAGCTACACCGGGGAGCTGTTTTTT. The chain combines TRBV28 with TRBJ2-2; 7 nucleotides line up with TRBD1. There are 15 residues in the CDR3. The ends lost 2 bases at V and 3 bases at J; junction bases unmatched: 3. CDR1 is MDHEN, CDR2 SYDVKM, per germline. Full variable domain (remainder filled in from reference TRBV28 and TRBJ2-2): DVKVTQSSRYLVKRTGEKVFLECVQDMDHENMFWYRQDPGLGLRLIYFSYDVKMKEKGDIPEGYSVSREKKERFSLILESASTNQTSMYLCASSLRDSYTGELFFGEGSRLTVL.

This chain connects TRBV28 to TRBJ2-5; D remains ambiguous. Germline assignment: CDR1 MDHEN and CDR2 SYDVKM. CDR3 size: 13 residues. Trimming pared 7 bases from V and 2 bases from J, leaving 11 bases between. CDR3 DNA sequence: TGTGCCAGCATTTCTGCTGCACAAGAGACCCAGTACTTC. Translating gives CASISAAQETQYF. Based on the CDR3 plus reference TRBV28 and TRBJ2-5, the full variable domain is DVKVTQSSRYLVKRTGEKVFLECVQDMDHENMFWYRQDPGLGLRLIYFSYDVKMKEKGDIPEGYSVSREKKERFSLILESASTNQTSMYLCASISAAQETQYFGPGTRLLVL.

This chain uses TRBV5-1 with TRBJ2-7; D may be TRBD1 (5 bases). The germline CDR1 and CDR2 sequences are SGHRS and YFSETQ. V was pared by 4 bases and J by 4 bases, with 18 bases between. The CDR3 sequence is 15 residues long. Here the CDR3 DNA reads TGCGCCAGCAGCCGCGACGACAGTCCCTGGTACGAGCAGTACTTC. Translating gives CASSRDDSPWYEQYF.

The chain is built from TRBV24-1 and TRBJ2-2; 9 nucleotides line up with TRBD2. Trimming took 0 bases from V and 1 from J; bases not matched to a gene: 14. Germline CDR1 KGHDR, CDR2 SFDVKD. CDR3 length: 21 residues. This chain's CDR3 is CATSDLHGPTLAGQNTGELFF. DNA for the CDR3: TGTGCCACCAGTGATTTGCACGGACCAACTCTAGCGGGACAGAACACCGGGGAGCTGTTTTTT.

This clone occurred a few times. This sequence joins TRBV24-1 and TRBJ2-7, with 8 bases that match TRBD2. J lost 6 bases, V lost 10 bases, and 16 bases had no gene match. From germline, CDR1 is KGHDR and CDR2 SFDVKD. The CDR3 sequence is 15 residues long. The CDR3 spells CATQKSGTRVGEQYF. The CDR3 region has the DNA TGTGCCACACAAAAATCCGGGACTAGAGTAGGCGAGCAGTACTTC.

V and J are TRBV4-1 and TRBJ2-2; D gene ambiguous. The CDR3 consists of 14 residues. Germline V CDR1 and CDR2: MGHRA, YSYEKL. Trimming removed 0 bases at V and 1 base at J, with 3 bases between. The CDR3 loop is CASSQDVNTGELFF. In DNA form, the CDR3 reads TGCGCCAGCAGCCAAGATGTGAACACCGGGGAGCTGTTTTTT.

The chain links TRBV5-6 to TRBJ1-6, with unresolved D. CDR1 SGHDT and CDR2 YYEEEE come from the germline V gene. This CDR3 has 14 amino acids. The V and J ends lost 2 bases and 8 bases respectively, with 11 bases between them. The CDR3 is CASSLVQRYSPLHF. CDR3 coding DNA: TGTGCCAGCAGCTTAGTCCAACGGTATTCACCCCTCCACTTT.

The rearrangement links TRBV20-1 to TRBJ2-7; D is ambiguous. The V gene's germline CDR1 is DFQATT and CDR2 SNEGSKA (reference sequence). V was trimmed by 6 bases and J by 0 bases, leaving 6 bases between them. The CDR3 loop spans 11 amino acids. CDR3 sequence reads: CSAASSYEQYF. CDR3 coding DNA: TGCAGTGCCGCGTCCTCCTACGAGCAGTACTTC.

The J gene is TRBJ1-5, the V gene TRBV28, with D possibly being TRBD1 (6 bases). V lost 5 bases to trimming and J lost 0 bases, with 20 bases between them. Germline V lookup: CDR1 MDHEN, CDR2 SYDVKM. CDR3 length: 18 residues. Here the CDR3 reads CASSHTGLGDLSNQPQHF. DNA of the CDR3: TGTGCCAGCAGTCACACAGGGTTAGGGGACCTTAGCAATCAGCCCCAGCATTTT. Full variable domain (outside the CDR3, taken from reference TRBV28 and TRBJ1-5): DVKVTQSSRYLVKRTGEKVFLECVQDMDHENMFWYRQDPGLGLRLIYFSYDVKMKEKGDIPEGYSVSREKKERFSLILESASTNQTSMYLCASSHTGLGDLSNQPQHFGDGTRLSIL.

The gene calls are TRBV4-1 and TRBJ2-5; D may match TRBD1 or TRBD2 (5 bases each). This CDR3 is built from 15 residues. CDR1 is MGHRA, CDR2 YSYEKL, per germline. The germline V and J ends were trimmed by 2 bases and 1 base, with 11 bases remaining between them. CDR3 DNA: TGCGCCAGCAGCCAATCCGGGACGTCCCAAGAGACCCAGTACTTC. Encoded protein: CASSQSGTSQETQYF.

In nucleotides, the CDR3 is TGTGCCAGCAGCTATCGTTTAAGTAGCGGGAGTCCCTACGAGCAGTACTTC. It codes for CASSYRLSSGSPYEQYF. This chain links TRBV7-2 with TRBJ2-7, with 9 bases lining up with TRBD2. The CDR3 extends over 17 amino acids. CDR1 SGHTA and CDR2 FQGNSA come from the germline V gene. V shed 4 bases, J shed 2 bases, and the junction held 12 bases outside the gene matches. The variable domain in full, with the rest retrieved from reference TRBV7-2 and TRBJ2-7, is GAGVSQSPSNKVTEKGKDVELRCDPISGHTALYWYRQSLGQGLEFLIYFQGNSAPDKSGLPSDRFSAERTGGSVSTLTIQRTQQEDSAVYLCASSYRLSSGSPYEQYFGPGTRLTVT.